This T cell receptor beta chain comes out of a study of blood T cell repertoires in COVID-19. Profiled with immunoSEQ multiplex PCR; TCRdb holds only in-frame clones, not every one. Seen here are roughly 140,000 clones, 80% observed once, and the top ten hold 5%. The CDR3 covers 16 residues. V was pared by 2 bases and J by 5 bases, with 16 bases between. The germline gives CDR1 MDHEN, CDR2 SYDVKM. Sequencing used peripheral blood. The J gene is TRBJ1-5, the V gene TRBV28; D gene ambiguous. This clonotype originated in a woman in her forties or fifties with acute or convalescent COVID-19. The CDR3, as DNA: TGTGCCAGCAGTTTAATGGGTGGCGGCGGATATCAGCCCCAGCATTTT. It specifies CASSLMGGGGYQPQHF.